A selection of T cell receptor beta chains follows, all from one sample in a study of T-cell memory formation after mild COVID-19. TCRdb reprocessed the 5' RACE reads via MiXCR and lists one record per CDR3 protein. The table has tens of thousands of distinct CDR3 sequences, approximately 15% seen once. The sequenced material came from PBMCs or a T cell subset sorted from them (not recorded which). These TCRs come from an adult woman who had mild COVID-19 (a few samples of this study predate the infection). Cell type and time point are not known. The CDR3 runs from the conserved cysteine through the conserved F or W. Fields, in order: J gene, clone size, D gene, V gene, CDR3 DNA, CDR3 protein. A D gene is named only where the DNA matches it firmly. Clone size, where shown, is once, few, many, or a class for clones that have expanded.

J: TRBJ2-1
size: few
D: NA
V: TRBV7-9
DNA: TGTGCCAGCAGCCCGAGGGGTGGAAAGGGGCACAATGAGCAGTTCTTC
CDR3: CASSPRGGKGHNEQFF

J: TRBJ2-6
size: few
D: NA
V: TRBV12-3/TRBV12-4
DNA: TGTGCCAGCAGTTTTAGGGCCCCCTTTCTATCTGGGGCCAACGTCCTGACTTTC
CDR3: CASSFRAPFLSGANVLTF

J: TRBJ2-1
size: few
D: NA
V: TRBV5-1
DNA: TGCGCCAGCAGCTGGGGCCCCGGACAGTCCTGGGATGAGCAGTTCTTC
CDR3: CASSWGPGQSWDEQFF

J: TRBJ2-2
size: few
D: NA
V: TRBV4-1
DNA: TGCGCCAGCAGCCAAGATCTGGCGGACCCTACCGGGGAGCTGTTTTTT
CDR3: CASSQDLADPTGELFF

J: TRBJ2-5
size: few
D: TRBD1
V: TRBV7-9
DNA: TGTGCCAGCAGCTCCCGGGACAGGGACCAAGAGACCCAGTACTTC
CDR3: CASSSRDRDQETQYF

J: TRBJ2-4
size: many
D: NA
V: TRBV6-2/TRBV6-3
DNA: TGTGCCAGCAGCTCTACTGCTATGGTAGCGAGCATTCAGTACTTC
CDR3: CASSSTAMVASIQYF

J: TRBJ1-2
size: NA
D: NA
V: TRBV4-2
DNA: TGTGCCAGCAGCCAAGGCGACAGGTTTGGGCTTGGAGGCTACACCTTC
CDR3: CASSQGDRFGLGGYTF

J: TRBJ1-4
size: NA
D: NA
V: TRBV27
DNA: TGTGCCAGCAGTTTAACTTTTCGGCATAGGGAGGAAAAACTGTTTTTT
CDR3: CASSLTFRHREEKLFF

J: TRBJ1-5
size: NA
D: TRBD1
V: TRBV18
DNA: TGTGCCAGCTCACCGGACAGGGGTGGCAATCAGCCCCAGCATTTT
CDR3: CASSPDRGGNQPQHF

J: TRBJ1-6
size: NA
D: NA
V: TRBV7-9
DNA: TGTGCCAGCAGCTTAGTAGGCAGTAATTCACCCCTCCACTTT
CDR3: CASSLVGSNSPLHF

J: TRBJ2-1
size: NA
D: TRBD2
V: TRBV5-1
DNA: TGCGCCAGCAGCGTGGGACTAGCTGAGTACAATGAGCAGTTCTTC
CDR3: CASSVGLAEYNEQFF

J: TRBJ1-2
size: NA
D: TRBD1
V: TRBV5-6
DNA: TGTGCCAGCAGCTTGTCCGTGACAGGGTTAAATGGCTACACCTTC
CDR3: CASSLSVTGLNGYTF

J: TRBJ1-2
size: NA
D: NA
V: TRBV6-6
DNA: TGTGCCAGCAGTTACGAGCGAGGTGGCTACACCTTC
CDR3: CASSYERGGYTF

J: TRBJ2-7
size: few
D: NA
V: TRBV28
DNA: TGTGCCAGCAGTGCCAGCGGATTCCCTCCCTACGAGCAGTACTTC
CDR3: CASSASGFPPYEQYF

J: TRBJ2-1
size: few
D: NA
V: TRBV2
DNA: TGTGCCAGCAGAGAAAACAGTTTATCCGAGCAGTTCTTC
CDR3: CASRENSLSEQFF

J: TRBJ1-1
size: NA
D: NA
V: TRBV5-6
DNA: TGTGCCAGCAGCTTGGTGCAGGGATGGAACACTGAAGCTTTCTTT
CDR3: CASSLVQGWNTEAFF

J: TRBJ2-1
size: NA
D: TRBD2
V: TRBV12-3/TRBV12-4
DNA: TGTGCCAGCAGAAGTCTAGCGGGCGGGTTGGATGAGCAGTTCTTC
CDR3: CASRSLAGGLDEQFF

J: TRBJ2-5
size: few
D: TRBD1
V: TRBV4-1
DNA: TGCGCCAGCGGCCGGGACAGGGGCGACAAAGAGACCCAGTACTTC
CDR3: CASGRDRGDKETQYF

J: TRBJ2-5
size: few
D: TRBD1
V: TRBV25-1
DNA: TGTGCCAGCAGCGACACAGGGGGTCGGGAGACCCAGTACTTC
CDR3: CASSDTGGRETQYF

J: TRBJ1-1
size: NA
D: NA
V: TRBV5-1
DNA: TGCGCCAGCACAGGGGAGAACACTGAAGCTTTCTTT
CDR3: CASTGENTEAFF

J: TRBJ2-1
size: NA
D: NA
V: TRBV12-3/TRBV12-4
DNA: TGTGCCAGCAGTGGACTGGAGGTAAATGAGCAGTTCTTC
CDR3: CASSGLEVNEQFF

J: TRBJ1-1
size: NA
D: NA
V: TRBV25-1
DNA: TGTGCCAGCAGTGAAGGGGATTTCACTGAAGCTTTCTTT
CDR3: CASSEGDFTEAFF

J: TRBJ2-7
size: NA
D: TRBD2
V: TRBV29-1
DNA: TGCAGCGTTGAAGATAGCGGGAGCTCCTACGAGAAGTACTTC
CDR3: CSVEDSGSSYEKYF

J: TRBJ1-6
size: NA
D: NA
V: TRBV9
DNA: TGTGCCAGCAGCGTGCAGGGTGAGGATAATTCACCCCTCCACTTT
CDR3: CASSVQGEDNSPLHF

J: TRBJ2-2
size: NA
D: TRBD2
V: TRBV5-1
DNA: TGCGCCAGCAGCTTGTGGCGGGAGAAGAACACCGGGGAGCTGTTTTTT
CDR3: CASSLWREKNTGELFF

J: TRBJ2-1
size: few
D: NA
V: TRBV6-5
DNA: TGTGCCAGCAGTTACGGGCCGCCCGGGGGGCTGCCGAACAATGAGCAGTTCTTC
CDR3: CASSYGPPGGLPNNEQFF

J: TRBJ2-3
size: NA
D: NA
V: TRBV7-9
DNA: TGTGCCAGCAGCCCCCCCCTGGGACTGGAAGCAGATACGCAGTATTTT
CDR3: CASSPPLGLEADTQYF

J: TRBJ2-2
size: few
D: NA
V: TRBV11-2
DNA: TGTGCCAGCAGCTTTACTAGGGTGGCCGGGGAGCTGTTTTTT
CDR3: CASSFTRVAGELFF

J: TRBJ2-7
size: NA
D: NA
V: TRBV20-1
DNA: TGCAGTGCCCTACCCCGGGACATATCCTACGAGCAGTACTTC
CDR3: CSALPRDISYEQYF

J: TRBJ2-1
size: NA
D: TRBD2
V: TRBV24-1
DNA: TGTGCCACCAGTGATTTGGGGCTAGCGGGAGAGGGTGAGCAGTTCTTC
CDR3: CATSDLGLAGEGEQFF

J: TRBJ2-5
size: many
D: TRBD1
V: TRBV20-1
DNA: TGCAGTGCTCGAGACAGGGTTTCCCAAGAGACCCAGTACTTC
CDR3: CSARDRVSQETQYF

J: TRBJ2-5
size: NA
D: TRBD1
V: TRBV7-9
DNA: TGTGCCAGCAGCCTCACCCCGGGGACAGGAGCTGACCCAGAGACCCAGTACTTC
CDR3: CASSLTPGTGADPETQYF

J: TRBJ2-7
size: few
D: NA
V: TRBV7-8
DNA: TGTGCCAGCAGCCCGTCCCACGGGGCCCACGAGCAGTACTTC
CDR3: CASSPSHGAHEQYF

J: TRBJ2-7
size: NA
D: NA
V: TRBV12-3/TRBV12-4
DNA: TGTGCCAGCAGTTTAGTCGGGCACGAGCAGTACTTC
CDR3: CASSLVGHEQYF

J: TRBJ2-5
size: few
D: NA
V: TRBV6-2/TRBV6-3
DNA: TGTGCCAGCAGTCCAACCGGTGACAGTCCTACCGAGACCCAGTACTTC
CDR3: CASSPTGDSPTETQYF

J: TRBJ2-7
size: NA
D: TRBD2
V: TRBV4-3
DNA: TGCGCCAGCAGCCAAGATCGGACTAGCGGAGTTGCCGAGCAGTACTTC
CDR3: CASSQDRTSGVAEQYF

J: TRBJ1-2
size: few
D: NA
V: TRBV29-1
DNA: TGCAGCGTTGAACCCCCAGAGGGGCGGTATGGCTACACCTTC
CDR3: CSVEPPEGRYGYTF

J: TRBJ2-3
size: many
D: TRBD1
V: TRBV5-1
DNA: TGCGCCAGCAGCCGTACCGGGACAGGATGGGGGGATACGCAGTATTTT
CDR3: CASSRTGTGWGDTQYF